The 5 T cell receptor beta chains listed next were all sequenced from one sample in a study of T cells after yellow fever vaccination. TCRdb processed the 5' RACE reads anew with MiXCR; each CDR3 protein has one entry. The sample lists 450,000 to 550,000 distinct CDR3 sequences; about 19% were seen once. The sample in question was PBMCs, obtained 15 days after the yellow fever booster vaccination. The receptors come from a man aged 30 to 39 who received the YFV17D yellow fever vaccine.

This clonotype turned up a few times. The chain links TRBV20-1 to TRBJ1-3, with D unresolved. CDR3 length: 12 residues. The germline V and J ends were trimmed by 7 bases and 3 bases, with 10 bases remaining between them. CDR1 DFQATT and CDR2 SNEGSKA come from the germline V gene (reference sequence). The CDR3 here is CSVRWGGNTIYF. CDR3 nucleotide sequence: TGCAGTGTTAGGTGGGGTGGAAACACCATATATTTT.

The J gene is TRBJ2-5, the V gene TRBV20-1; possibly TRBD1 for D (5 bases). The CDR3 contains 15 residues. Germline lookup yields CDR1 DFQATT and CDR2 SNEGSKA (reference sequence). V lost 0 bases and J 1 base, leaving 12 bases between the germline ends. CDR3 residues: CSARDASDIQETQYF. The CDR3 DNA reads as TGCAGTGCTAGAGATGCTTCGGACATCCAAGAGACCCAGTACTTC.

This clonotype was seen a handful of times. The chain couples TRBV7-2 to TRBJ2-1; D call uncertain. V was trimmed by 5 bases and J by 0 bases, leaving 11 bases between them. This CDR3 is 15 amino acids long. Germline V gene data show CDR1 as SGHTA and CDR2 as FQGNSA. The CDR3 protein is CASSPLGNSYNEQFF. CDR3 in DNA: TGTGCCAGCAGCCCCCTAGGAAACTCCTACAATGAGCAGTTCTTC.

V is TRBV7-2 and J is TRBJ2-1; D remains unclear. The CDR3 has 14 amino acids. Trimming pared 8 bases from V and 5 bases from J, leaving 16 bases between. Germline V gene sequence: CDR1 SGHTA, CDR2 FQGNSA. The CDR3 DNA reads TGTGCCAGCTTGATCGGTTCCCATAACAATGAGCAGTTCTTC. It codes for CASLIGSHNNEQFF. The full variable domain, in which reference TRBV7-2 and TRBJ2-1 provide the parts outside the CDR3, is GAGVSQSPSNKVTEKGKDVELRCDPISGHTALYWYRQSLGQGLEFLIYFQGNSAPDKSGLPSDRFSAERTGGSVSTLTIQRTQQEDSAVYLCASLIGSHNNEQFFGPGTRLTVL.

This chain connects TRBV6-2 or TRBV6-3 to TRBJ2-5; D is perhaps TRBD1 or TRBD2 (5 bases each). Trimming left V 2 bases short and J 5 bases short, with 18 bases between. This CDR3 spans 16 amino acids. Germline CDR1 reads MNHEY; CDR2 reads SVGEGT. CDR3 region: CASSYEIGRGTETQYF. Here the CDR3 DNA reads TGTGCCAGCAGTTACGAGATAGGGAGAGGGACGGAGACCCAGTACTTC.